Listed here is a single T cell receptor beta chain. The antigen is undetermined. Trimming at V came to 3 bases and at J to 4 bases, leaving 11 bases not matched to a gene. CDR1 is MDHEN, CDR2 SYDVKM, per germline. The CDR3 has 18 amino acids. These data are taken from a study of cytomegalovirus exposure and HLA in healthy donors. Background on the study: Earlier work reported approximately 100 million unique TCR beta sequences from about 179 million T cells. Study-wide points: Common viral pathogens seemed, in a later analysis, to connect with several of the most significant clusters. The later analysis indicated that the majority of CMV-associated TCR beta chains appeared HLA-restricted. Within an earlier analysis, most TCR beta V segments proved productive either about 87% or about 30% of the time.

With 60 Vbeta and 13 Jbeta primers, the PCR was carried out. Produced via immunoSEQ multiplex PCR; TCRdb's table is partial and in-frame only. The sample records 70,000 or so clones, roughly 78% being singletons. Sequencing was carried out using PBMCs. The chain has TRBV28 and TRBJ2-6, with 8 bases matching TRBD1. The receptor comes from a man aged 18 to 29 in good health and CMV-seronegative. CDR3 in DNA: TGTGCCAGCAGTTTCTATCCAGGGGGCGGGGAAGGGGCCAACGTCCTGACTTTC. Encoded protein: CASSFYPGGGEGANVLTF.